Listed below are T cell receptor beta chains from one sample, sequenced in a study of blood T cells in healthy people across ages. TCRdb fed the 5' RACE reads into MiXCR, producing one record per CDR3 protein. The table lists hundreds of thousands of distinct CDR3 sequences, 53% of them singletons. Sequencing was done on a sample of blood. These receptors came from a man older than 75 in good health. Both conserved end residues are part of each CDR3. The order of the fields is CDR3 length, V gene, CDR3 protein.

cdr3_length: 15
v_call: TRBV7-2
cdr3_aa: CASSQSLGPYNEQFF

cdr3_length: 16
v_call: TRBV10-3
cdr3_aa: CAISDMTGGRSYEQYF

cdr3_length: 15
v_call: TRBV2
cdr3_aa: CASSYPAGAQETQYF

cdr3_length: 16
v_call: TRBV29-1
cdr3_aa: CSVGGGSGRNTGELFF

cdr3_length: 13
v_call: TRBV3-1
cdr3_aa: CASSQGGDGTQYF

cdr3_length: 14
v_call: TRBV27
cdr3_aa: CASSPGRGHQPQHF

cdr3_length: 13
v_call: TRBV28
cdr3_aa: CASSLSPRRSQYF

cdr3_length: 15
v_call: TRBV30
cdr3_aa: CAWCPRGAPNYGYTF

cdr3_length: 15
v_call: TRBV12-3/TRBV12-4
cdr3_aa: CASSLGTLHYNEQFF

cdr3_length: 13
v_call: TRBV29-1
cdr3_aa: CSGAGVSYNEQFF

cdr3_length: 17
v_call: TRBV2
cdr3_aa: CASSPGDPTEYQETQYF

cdr3_length: 15
v_call: TRBV7-2
cdr3_aa: CASSLDGGGHRDAYF

cdr3_length: 14
v_call: TRBV20-1
cdr3_aa: CNAYTSGSPYEQYF

cdr3_length: 17
v_call: TRBV27
cdr3_aa: CASSLRTSGRGCNEQFF

cdr3_length: 16
v_call: TRBV3-1
cdr3_aa: CASSQPARGFTDTQYF

cdr3_length: 15
v_call: TRBV24-1
cdr3_aa: CATSDAGTTYNEQFF

cdr3_length: 13
v_call: TRBV20-1
cdr3_aa: CSAEDRGDYGYTF

cdr3_length: 11
v_call: TRBV30
cdr3_aa: CACGPPYEQYF

cdr3_length: 16
v_call: TRBV4-1
cdr3_aa: CASSQDDSGSIYEQYF

cdr3_length: 15
v_call: TRBV7-2
cdr3_aa: CASSLRRERTDTQYF

cdr3_length: 16
v_call: TRBV10-3
cdr3_aa: CAVGTAPLSGANVLTF

cdr3_length: 13
v_call: TRBV3-1
cdr3_aa: CASSRRNFYEQYF

cdr3_length: 14
v_call: TRBV28
cdr3_aa: CASSSPSGRETQYF

cdr3_length: 17
v_call: TRBV3-1
cdr3_aa: CASSRGQVGPTNEKLFF

cdr3_length: 15
v_call: TRBV20-1
cdr3_aa: CSARGYTLLNTEAFF